Below are 17 T cell receptor beta chains sequenced from a single sample in a study of shared clonotypes between healthy human individuals. Data came from immunoSEQ multiplex PCR; TCRdb stores just in-frame clones and leaves some out. The table shows about 340,000 clones, with more than 60% occurring only once. Input material: memory CD4+ T cells sorted from blood. As to subset: CD45RA-negative fraction. The receptors stem from a man younger than 45 in good health.

This clone appeared a few times. This chain links TRBV7-2 with TRBJ2-1; no clear D gene. The germline V gene has CDR1 SGHTA and CDR2 FQGNSA. This CDR3 spans 14 amino acids. Trimming pared 1 base from V and 0 bases from J, leaving 4 bases between. CDR3 protein: CASSLESSYNEQFF. The CDR3 DNA is TGTGCCAGCAGCTTAGAGAGCTCCTACAATGAGCAGTTCTTC.

The chain combines TRBV7-9 with TRBJ2-3; 10 bases match TRBD2. The germline V gene encodes CDR1 SEHNR and CDR2 FQNEAQ (reference sequence). This CDR3 region has 15 residues. The ends lost 5 bases at V and 3 bases at J; junction bases unmatched: 5. The CDR3 protein is CASSRTSGATDTQYF. CDR3 DNA: TGTGCCAGCAGCCGTACTAGCGGGGCTACAGATACGCAGTATTTT.

V is TRBV7-2 and J is TRBJ2-5, with 16 bases identical to TRBD2. The J segment lost 2 bases and the V segment lost 5 bases, leaving 8 bases of the junction unmatched. Germline CDR1 and CDR2: SGHTA and FQGNSA. The CDR3 extends over 18 amino acids. The DNA of the CDR3 is TGTGCCAGCAGCCCTGGGACTAGCGGGAGGGCCCGGCAAGAGACCCAGTACTTC. It codes for CASSPGTSGRARQETQYF.

The chain combines TRBV4-3 with TRBJ1-4; 8 bases fit TRBD1. The V gene's germline CDR1 is LGHNA and CDR2 YSLEER. There are 15 residues in the CDR3. J lost 7 bases, V lost 3 bases, and 7 bases had no gene match. The CDR3 is CASSHATGGSEKLFF. Written as DNA, the CDR3 is TGCGCCAGCAGCCATGCTACAGGGGGAAGTGAAAAACTGTTTTTT.

A few counts support this clone. The CDR3 here is CASSKIGEKLFF. The CDR3 bases are TGTGCCAGCTCGAAGATCGGTGAAAAACTGTTTTTT. The chain combines TRBV27 with TRBJ1-4, with D unresolved. Germline CDR1 reads MNHEY; CDR2 reads SMNVEV (reference sequence). This CDR3 contains 12 residues. The V end was cut by 8 bases, the J end by 7 bases, with 11 bases between.

The chain employs TRBV29-1 and TRBJ2-1, with 7 bases lining up with TRBD1. J was trimmed by 3 bases and V by 7 bases; bases with no gene match: 6. The CDR3 is made up of 13 amino acids. Per germline, CDR1 SQVTM and CDR2 ANQGSEA. The CDR3 here is CSATGVIYNEQFF. The CDR3 DNA reads as TGCAGCGCCACAGGGGTGATCTACAATGAGCAGTTCTTC.

The chain carries TRBV19 and TRBJ1-5, with a tentative D call TRBD1 (5 bases). V was clipped by 9 bases and J by 6 bases, with 21 bases between them. Germline CDR1 and CDR2: LNHDA and SQIVND (reference sequence). The CDR3 covers 15 residues. The CDR3 DNA reads TGTGCCAGCCGAGGGGCTGGCGCCTTGTTTCAGCCCCAGCATTTT. Encoded protein: CASRGAGALFQPQHF.

The V call is TRBV28, the J call TRBJ2-5, with 10 bases identical to TRBD2. Germline V lookup: CDR1 MDHEN, CDR2 SYDVKM. The CDR3 length is 15 residues. V lost 9 bases and J lost 2; bases outside the gene matches: 9. CDR3 nucleotides: TGTGCCAGTCGGTTACTAGCGGGGTTACAAGAGACCCAGTACTTC. Translating gives CASRLLAGLQETQYF.

This clone showed up just once. The chain uses TRBV13 and TRBJ2-5; no clear D gene. Matching the DNA end better, TRBJ2-7 makes the J call doubtful. The length of the CDR3 is 15 residues. From germline, CDR1 is PRHDT and CDR2 FYEKMQ (reference sequence). CDR3 residues: CASTIWDRVRDEQYF. The DNA of the CDR3 is TGTGCCAGCACCATTTGGGATAGGGTAAGGGACGAGCAGTACTTC.

This clone was seen once. The chain recombines TRBV28 with TRBJ2-6; TRBD1 is a possible D gene (5 bases). This CDR3 is 14 amino acids long. Trimming cost V 10 bases and J 4 bases, with 14 bases left between them. Germline V gene lookup returns CDR1 MDHEN and CDR2 SYDVKM. The CDR3 loop reads CATLRDLGANVLTF. CDR3 bases: TGTGCCACCCTCAGGGATCTGGGGGCCAACGTCCTGACTTTC.

The genes are TRBV19 and TRBJ1-5, with a possible D match to TRBD1 (5 bases). Germline CDR1 LNHDA, CDR2 SQIVND (reference sequence). The germline V and J ends were trimmed by 10 bases and 6 bases, with 13 bases remaining between them. This CDR3 is 12 amino acids long. CDR3 region: CATWVGGQPQHF. CDR3 nucleotide sequence: TGTGCCACCTGGGTGGGGGGTCAGCCCCAGCATTTT.

This chain links TRBV5-8 with TRBJ2-1; D may be TRBD1 (5 bases). This CDR3 comprises 14 residues. The germline V and J ends were trimmed by 2 bases and 3 bases, with 9 bases remaining between them. Germline loops: CDR1 SGHTS, CDR2 YDEGEE. The CDR3 here is CASSFRQGYNEQFF. The CDR3 region has the DNA TGTGCCAGCAGCTTCAGGCAGGGCTACAATGAGCAGTTCTTC. The entire variable domain, with the rest obtained from reference TRBV5-8 and TRBJ2-1, is as follows: EAGVTQSPTHLIKTRGQQATLRCSPISGHTSVYWYQQALGLGLQFLLWYDEGEERNRGNFPPRFSGRQFPNYSSELNVNALELEDSALYLCASSFRQGYNEQFFGPGTRLTVL.

In its sample, this clone was seen a few times. The rearrangement links TRBV5-4 to TRBJ2-6, with 7 bases that match TRBD1. V trimming: 4 bases; J trimming: 2 bases; junction bases outside the gene matches: 6. The germline gives CDR1 SGHNT, CDR2 YYREEE (reference sequence). The CDR3 runs to 16 residues. CDR3 sequence: CASSATQGAGANVLTF. CDR3 bases: TGTGCCAGCAGCGCTACCCAGGGGGCTGGGGCCAACGTCCTGACTTTC.

V gene TRBV5-6 combines with J gene TRBJ1-2; D might be TRBD1 (6 bases). The CDR3 runs to 15 residues. The V and J ends lost 1 base and 7 bases respectively, with 17 bases between them. The germline gives CDR1 SGHDT, CDR2 YYEEEE. The DNA of the CDR3 is TGTGCCAGCAGCTTGCGGCGGGGGCGATCAGCTGGCTACACCTTC. It codes for CASSLRRGRSAGYTF.

V usage is TRBV28 and J usage is TRBJ2-1; 7 positions agree with TRBD1. CDR3 length: 13 amino acids. With 4 bases clipped from V and 10 bases from J, the junction kept 7 bases outside the gene matches. Looked up from germline, CDR1 is MDHEN and CDR2 is SYDVKM. This CDR3 is CASSSTGQVEQFF. CDR3 coding DNA: TGTGCCAGCAGTTCGACAGGGCAAGTAGAGCAGTTCTTC.

The rearrangement links TRBV6-1 to TRBJ2-6; 8 bases line up with TRBD1. CDR3 length: 18 amino acids. After removal of 4 bases from V and 0 bases from J, the junction contained 8 bases not matched to a gene. The germline V gene has CDR1 MNHNS and CDR2 SASEGT. DNA of the CDR3: TGTGCCAGCAGTGCAGGGCGGACAGGGCTCTCTGGGGCCAACGTCCTGACTTTC. Translating it yields CASSAGRTGLSGANVLTF.

The rearrangement links TRBV11-2 to TRBJ2-7, with 7 bases fitting TRBD1. The CDR3 sequence is 12 residues long. Losses at the gene ends were 4 bases for V and 3 bases for J; bases not matched to a gene: 0. The germline V gene encodes CDR1 SGHAT and CDR2 FQNNGV. CDR3 in amino acids: CASSYRGYEQYF. DNA for the CDR3: TGTGCCAGCAGCTACAGGGGCTACGAGCAGTACTTC.